The 4 T cell receptor beta chains in this list originate from one sample, sequenced in a study of CD8 T cells in ankylosing spondylitis. TCRdb reprocessed the 5' RACE reads via MiXCR and lists one record per CDR3 protein. The sample has approximately 92,000 distinct CDR3 sequences; about 9% are singletons. Specimen: blood, either unsorted or a sorted T cell fraction (not recorded which). These receptor sequences come from a male donor with ankylosing spondylitis or in good health (not recorded which).

Remarks on this clonotype: This may stem from a read error, because a much larger clone lies one nucleotide away. The rearrangement uses TRBV15 and TRBJ2-1; D is undetermined. This CDR3 has 19 residues. Germline CDR1 and CDR2: LNHNV and YYDKDF (reference sequence). V was pared by 1 base and J by 3 bases, with 22 bases between. As DNA, the CDR3 is TGTGCCACCAGCAGAGGCTGGTTAAAGGCCGAGGAAGACTACAATGAGCAGTTCTTC. Translated, it gives CATSRGWLKAEEDYNEQFF.

This clonotype was recorded many times. The gene calls are TRBV5-6 and TRBJ2-7; perhaps TRBD1 as D (6 bases). Between the trimmed V and J ends, which lost 4 bases and 3 bases, there was a span of 20 bases. CDR3 length equals 16 residues. Germline V gene sequence: CDR1 SGHDT, CDR2 YYEEEE. In DNA, the CDR3 is TGTGCCAGCAGCCCCGGAACGGGACATGGTCTCTACGAGCAGTACTTC. Protein: CASSPGTGHGLYEQYF.

This clonotype appeared many times. The rearrangement links TRBV6-2 or TRBV6-3 to TRBJ2-1; TRBD2 matches at 7 bases. The germline V gene encodes CDR1 MNHEY and CDR2 SVGEGT. CDR3 length equals 16 residues. The junction had 8 bases not matched to a gene; V was cut back by 6 bases and J by 0 bases. The CDR3 is CASRPMGGSSYNEQFF. The CDR3 DNA sequence: TGTGCCAGCAGACCAATGGGGGGGAGCTCCTACAATGAGCAGTTCTTC.

At least ten counts were recorded for this clonotype. The rearrangement uses TRBV5-1 and TRBJ2-1; D uncertain. Germline V gives CDR1 SGHRS, CDR2 YFSETQ. The V end was cut by 2 bases, the J end by 1 base, with 10 bases between. There are 15 residues in the CDR3. CDR3 region: CASSFGRPSYNEQFF. CDR3 in DNA: TGCGCCAGCAGCTTCGGTCGGCCGTCCTACAATGAGCAGTTCTTC.